What follows is one TCR beta chain and its context. No antigen is known for it. Qualities for individual bases were not recorded, and no much larger clone is one base off. This record comes from a study of neurological immune-mediated disorders (dated by TCRdb to about 2019). For the study in its entirety: Peripheral blood TCR-beta repertoires from HTLV-I-associated myelopathy (HAM/TSP) patients, multiple sclerosis patients and healthy controls were compared by UMI-based sequencing. The approximately 110 TCR-beta libraries included longitudinal samples, technical triplicates and paired sorted CD4+ and CD8+ T-cell subsets alongside PBMC samples. Of the approximately 68 subjects in the cohort, about 14 were HAM/TSP patients, about 34 were multiple sclerosis patients, and some 20 were healthy controls. Longitudinal HAM/TSP and healthy donors were sampled at 3 time-points each (about 3-40 month intervals). Broad study findings and their caveats: Expanded clones from different subjects shared no identical CDR3 amino acid sequences, which suggests that TCR-beta repertoires were private in all groups. TCR clonal expansion was highest in HAM/TSP patients and lowest in MS patients, with MS patients falling below even healthy controls.

The CDR3 starts with the cysteine, ends with the phenylalanine, and has 14 residues. Just the 42-base CDR3 DNA is kept, in frame starting at base 1. The trim is 3 bases for V and 2 bases for J, with a gap of 11 bases between the germline ends. Based on the germline V gene (reference sequence), the CDR1 and CDR2 sequences are LNHNV and YYDKDF. cDNA synthesis used template-switch 5'RACE with a primer carrying a 10-nucleotide random unique molecular identifier tagging each TCR transcript. Every sequencing run yielded over 200 million TCR-beta sequences covering 15-18 subjects. Total RNA was extracted with the RNeasy kit. Using the KAPA Real-time Library Amplification kit, TCR-beta VDJ regions were amplified with primers for the TCR constant region and the 5'RACE anchor. Sample indexes and Illumina adaptors were added in a first PCR, after which library yield was increased in a second PCR. After Ampure bead purification, the roughly 650 bp TCR product was size-selected on a 2% E-gel SizeSelection system. Before pooling, library quality was assessed on a Bioanalyzer, concentration was determined with Qubit, and library quantification was performed with the Kapa Library Quantification kit. An Illumina HiSeq 2500 sequenced the libraries paired-end 2 x 150 bp. To increase sequence diversity, about 23-30% phiX was spiked into each library pool. The source study handled its data this way. The UMI-based MiGEC pipeline processed quality-filtered reads and removed over 80% of raw TCR sequences during error correction. IMGT germline references were used for alignment of VDJ genes, and clonotypes were defined by a unique CDR3 amino acid sequence together with V-J genes. Clonal expansion, Shannon diversity, and CDR3 relatedness (CalcPairwiseDistances, ClusterSamples) were evaluated with VDJtools, and phylogenetic trees were built with CLCbio workbench. A clone was classed as expanded if it had 8 or more unique UMIs, a cutoff based on coefficient-of-variation modelling across technical triplicates. Clones were called with MiXCR by TCRdb after fastp trimmed the public reads at Q25, and only in-frame beta chains were retained. Each entry merges the rows of one CDR3 protein and shows their most common DNA and genes. The V and J calls, along with clone size, are taken from TCRdb and not from the paper's own processing. This sample lists approximately 30,000 distinct CDR3 sequences; about 12% were detected once. The top ten clones comprise around 2.5% of the sample.

The label giving this sample's time point can be read as: longitudinal time-point 2. Healthy controls were blood bank volunteers in Maryland, USA. For the unsorted PBMC libraries, 2 million PBMCs were stored in RNAlater at -80 degrees C until RNA extraction and were used to generate the libraries. Peripheral blood was subjected to Ficoll-Hypaque density gradient centrifugation to isolate PBMCs, which were then cryopreserved in liquid nitrogen. This receptor was obtained from a woman between 40 and 55 years old in good health. What was sequenced was PBMCs. The chain is encoded by TRBV15 joined to TRBJ2-7; the D match is possibly TRBD1 or TRBD2, with 5 bases aligned in each. The base sequence is TGTGCCACCAGCAGGGGGGACGGCGCCTACGAGCAGTACTTC. This encodes CATSRGDGAYEQYF.